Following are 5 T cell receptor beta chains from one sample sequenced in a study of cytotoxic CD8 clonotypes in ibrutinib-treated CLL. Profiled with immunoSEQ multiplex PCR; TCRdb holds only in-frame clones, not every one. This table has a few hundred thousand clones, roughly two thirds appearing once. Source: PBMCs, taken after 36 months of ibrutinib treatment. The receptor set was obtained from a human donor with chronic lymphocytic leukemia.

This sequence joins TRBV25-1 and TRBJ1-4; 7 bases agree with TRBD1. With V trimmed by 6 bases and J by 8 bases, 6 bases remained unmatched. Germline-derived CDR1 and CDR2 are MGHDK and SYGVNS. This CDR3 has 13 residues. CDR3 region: CASRQGVREKLFF. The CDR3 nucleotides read TGTGCCAGCAGGCAGGGGGTGAGGGAAAAACTGTTTTTT. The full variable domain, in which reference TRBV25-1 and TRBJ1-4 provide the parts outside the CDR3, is EADIYQTPRYLVIGTGKKITLECSQTMGHDKMYWYQQDPGMELHLIHYSYGVNSTEKGDLSSESTVSRIRTEHFPLTLESARPSHTSQYLCASRQGVREKLFFGSGTQLSVL.

DNA for the CDR3: TGTGCCACCAGAGATCAGCGTCTAGCGGCTAGCACAGATACGCAGTATTTT. It translates to CATRDQRLAASTDTQYF. The chain combines TRBV15 with TRBJ2-3; 7 bases align to TRBD2. Germline CDR1 reads LNHNV; CDR2 reads YYDKDF (reference sequence). This CDR3 contains 17 residues. V shed 6 bases, J shed 0 bases, and the junction held 12 bases outside the gene matches.

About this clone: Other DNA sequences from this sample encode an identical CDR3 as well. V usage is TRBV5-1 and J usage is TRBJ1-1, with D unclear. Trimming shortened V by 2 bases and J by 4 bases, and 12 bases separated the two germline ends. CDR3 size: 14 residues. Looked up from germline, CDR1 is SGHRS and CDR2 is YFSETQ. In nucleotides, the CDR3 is TGCGCCAGCAGCTTAGGAGGGTTTGGCACTGAAGCTTTCTTT. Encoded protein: CASSLGGFGTEAFF. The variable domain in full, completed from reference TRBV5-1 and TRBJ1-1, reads KAGVTQTPRYLIKTRGQQVTLSCSPISGHRSVSWYQQTPGQGLQFLFEYFSETQRNKGNFPGRFSGRQFSNSRSEMNVSTLELGDSALYLCASSLGGFGTEAFFGQGTRLTVV.

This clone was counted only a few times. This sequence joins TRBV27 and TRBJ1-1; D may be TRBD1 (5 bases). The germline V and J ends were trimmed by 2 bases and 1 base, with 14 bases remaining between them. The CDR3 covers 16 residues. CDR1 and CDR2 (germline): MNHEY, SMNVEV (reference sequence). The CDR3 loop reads CASSLASRRGNTEAFF. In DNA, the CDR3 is TGTGCCAGCAGTTTAGCCTCTCGGAGGGGGAACACTGAAGCTTTCTTT.

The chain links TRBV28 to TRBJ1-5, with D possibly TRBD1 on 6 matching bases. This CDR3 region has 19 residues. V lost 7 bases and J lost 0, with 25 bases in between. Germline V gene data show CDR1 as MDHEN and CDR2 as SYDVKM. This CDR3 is CASISRSGGQGFSNQPQHF. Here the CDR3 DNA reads TGTGCCAGCATCTCCAGATCGGGGGGGCAGGGGTTTAGCAATCAGCCCCAGCATTTT.